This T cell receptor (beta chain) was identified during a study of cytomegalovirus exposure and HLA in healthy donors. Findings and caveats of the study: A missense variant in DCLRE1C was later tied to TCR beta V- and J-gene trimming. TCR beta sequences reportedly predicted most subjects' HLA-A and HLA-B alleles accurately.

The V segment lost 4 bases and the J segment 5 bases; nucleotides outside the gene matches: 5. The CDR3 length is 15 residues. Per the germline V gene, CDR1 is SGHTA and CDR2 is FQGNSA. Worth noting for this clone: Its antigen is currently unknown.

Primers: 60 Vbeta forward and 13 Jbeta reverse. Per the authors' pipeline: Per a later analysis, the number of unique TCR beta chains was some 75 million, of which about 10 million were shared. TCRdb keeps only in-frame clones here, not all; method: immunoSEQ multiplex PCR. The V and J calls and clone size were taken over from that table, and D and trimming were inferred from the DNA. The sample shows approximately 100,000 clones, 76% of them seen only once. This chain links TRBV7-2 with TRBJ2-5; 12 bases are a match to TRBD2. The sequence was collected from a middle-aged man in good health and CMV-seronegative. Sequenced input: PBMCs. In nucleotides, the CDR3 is TGTGCCAGCAGCTCTAGCGGGGGGGCGGCCGAGACCCAGTACTTC. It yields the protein CASSSSGGAAETQYF.